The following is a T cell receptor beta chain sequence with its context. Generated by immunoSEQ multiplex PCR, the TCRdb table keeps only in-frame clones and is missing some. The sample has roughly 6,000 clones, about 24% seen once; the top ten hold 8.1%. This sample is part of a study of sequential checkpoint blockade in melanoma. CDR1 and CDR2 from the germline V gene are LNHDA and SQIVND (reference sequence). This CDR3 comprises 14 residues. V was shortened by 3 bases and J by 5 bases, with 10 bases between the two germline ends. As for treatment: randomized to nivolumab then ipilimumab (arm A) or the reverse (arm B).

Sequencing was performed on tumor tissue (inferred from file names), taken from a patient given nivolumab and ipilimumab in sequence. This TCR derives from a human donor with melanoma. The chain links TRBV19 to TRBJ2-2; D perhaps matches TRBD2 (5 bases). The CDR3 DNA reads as TGTGCCAGTAGTATGAGGGCTCCGACCGGGGAGCTGTTTTTT. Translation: CASSMRAPTGELFF.